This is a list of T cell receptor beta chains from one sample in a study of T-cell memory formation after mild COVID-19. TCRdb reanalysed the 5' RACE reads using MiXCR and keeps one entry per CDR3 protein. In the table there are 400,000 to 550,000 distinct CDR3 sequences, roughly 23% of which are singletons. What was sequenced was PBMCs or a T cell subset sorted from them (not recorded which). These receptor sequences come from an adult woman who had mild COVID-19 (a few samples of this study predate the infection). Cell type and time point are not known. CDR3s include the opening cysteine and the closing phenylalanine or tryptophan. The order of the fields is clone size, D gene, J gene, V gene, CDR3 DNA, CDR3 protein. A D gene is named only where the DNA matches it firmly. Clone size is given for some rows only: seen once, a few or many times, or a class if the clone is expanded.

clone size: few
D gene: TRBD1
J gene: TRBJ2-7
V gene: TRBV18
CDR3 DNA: TGTGCCAGCTCACATACCATGGGACAGTCCTACGAGCAGTACTTC
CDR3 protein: CASSHTMGQSYEQYF

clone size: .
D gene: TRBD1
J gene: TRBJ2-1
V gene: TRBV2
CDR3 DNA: TGTGCCAGCAGTCGGACAGGGCCCGGCAATGAGCAGTTCTTC
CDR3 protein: CASSRTGPGNEQFF

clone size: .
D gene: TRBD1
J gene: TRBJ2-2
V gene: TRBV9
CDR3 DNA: TGTGCCAGCAGCGACAGGGGCGCGAACACCGGGGAGCTGTTTTTT
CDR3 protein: CASSDRGANTGELFF

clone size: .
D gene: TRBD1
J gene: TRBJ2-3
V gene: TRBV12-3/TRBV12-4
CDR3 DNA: TGTGCCAGCAGTCTCAGGACAGGTGGGACAGGTACGCAGTATTTT
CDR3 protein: CASSLRTGGTGTQYF

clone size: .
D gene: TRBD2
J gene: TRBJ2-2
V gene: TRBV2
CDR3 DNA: TGTGCCAGCCAGCCCCCGGGACTAGTCGCGAACACCGGGGAGCTGTTTTTT
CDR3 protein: CASQPPGLVANTGELFF

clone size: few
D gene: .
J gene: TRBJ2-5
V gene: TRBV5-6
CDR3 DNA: TGTGCCAGCAGCCCGGGGGCTGGGGCTGTGGAGACCCAGTACTTC
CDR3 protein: CASSPGAGAVETQYF

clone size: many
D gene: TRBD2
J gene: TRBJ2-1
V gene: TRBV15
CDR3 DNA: TGTGCCACCAGCGCAACTAGCGGGGGGTCCAATGAGCAGTTCTTC
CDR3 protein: CATSATSGGSNEQFF

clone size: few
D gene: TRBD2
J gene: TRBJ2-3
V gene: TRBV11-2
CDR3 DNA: TGTGCCAGCACCCTTGGGGGGGAGAGAGATACGCAGTATTTT
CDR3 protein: CASTLGGERDTQYF

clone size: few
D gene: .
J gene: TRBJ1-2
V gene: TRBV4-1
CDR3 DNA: TGCGCCAGCAGCCCCCAGGGAGCTAACTATGGCTACACCTTC
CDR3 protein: CASSPQGANYGYTF

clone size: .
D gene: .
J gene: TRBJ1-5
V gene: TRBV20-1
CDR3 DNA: TGCAGTGCTAGGGTCTCCGATCAGCCCCAGCATTTT
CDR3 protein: CSARVSDQPQHF

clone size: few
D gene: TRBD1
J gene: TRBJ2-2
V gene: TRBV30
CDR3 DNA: TGTGCCTGGAGCTACGGGACAGGGGTCACCGGGGAGCTGTTTTTT
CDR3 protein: CAWSYGTGVTGELFF

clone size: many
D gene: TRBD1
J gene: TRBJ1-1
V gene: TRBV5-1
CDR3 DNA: TGCGCCAGCAGCCCACATGAGACAGGGCTCACTGAAGCTTTCTTT
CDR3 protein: CASSPHETGLTEAFF

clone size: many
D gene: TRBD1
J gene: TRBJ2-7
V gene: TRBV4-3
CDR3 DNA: TGCGCCAGCAGCCAAGAGGACAGGTCCAGCTCCTACGAGCAGTACTTC
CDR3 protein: CASSQEDRSSSYEQYF

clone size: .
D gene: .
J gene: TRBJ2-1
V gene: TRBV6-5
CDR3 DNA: TGTGCCAGCAGTTACCTCCCTGGGGGGGCTACCTACAATGAGCAGTTCTTC
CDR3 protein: CASSYLPGGATYNEQFF

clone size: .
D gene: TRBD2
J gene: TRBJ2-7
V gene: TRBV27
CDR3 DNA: TGTGCCAGCAGTCTGACTAGCGGGCCGTCCTACGAGCAGTACTTC
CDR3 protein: CASSLTSGPSYEQYF

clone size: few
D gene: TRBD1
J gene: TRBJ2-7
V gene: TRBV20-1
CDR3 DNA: TGCAGTGCTAGTCCCGGGACAGGGCTCGGGTACGAGCAGTACTTC
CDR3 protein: CSASPGTGLGYEQYF

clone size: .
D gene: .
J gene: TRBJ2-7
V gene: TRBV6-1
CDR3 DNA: TGTGCCAGCAGGACCGAGGGGTGGAGCTACGAGCAGTACTTC
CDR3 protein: CASRTEGWSYEQYF

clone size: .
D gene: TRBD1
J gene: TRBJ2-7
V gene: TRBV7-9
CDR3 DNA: TGTGCCAGCAGCGTTGTCGGGACAGAGGACTCCTACGAGCAGTACTTC
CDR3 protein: CASSVVGTEDSYEQYF

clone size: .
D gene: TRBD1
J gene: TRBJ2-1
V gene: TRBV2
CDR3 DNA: TGTGCCAGCTTACCGGGACAGGGGCTGAATGAGCAGTTCTTC
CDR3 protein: CASLPGQGLNEQFF

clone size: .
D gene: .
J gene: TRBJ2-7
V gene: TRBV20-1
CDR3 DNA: TGCAGTGTTATCGACTCCTACGAGCAGTACTTC
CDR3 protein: CSVIDSYEQYF

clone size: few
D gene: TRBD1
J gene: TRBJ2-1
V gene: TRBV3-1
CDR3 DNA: TGTGCCAGCAGCTTTGGGACAGGTCAGTACAATGAGCAGTTCTTC
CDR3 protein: CASSFGTGQYNEQFF

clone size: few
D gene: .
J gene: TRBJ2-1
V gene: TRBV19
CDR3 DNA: TGTGCCAGTAAATCGGGAAATGAGCAGTTCTTC
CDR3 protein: CASKSGNEQFF

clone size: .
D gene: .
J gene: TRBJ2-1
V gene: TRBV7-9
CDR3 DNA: TGTGCCAGCAGCTTAGATCAGCGCCATGGAGACTACAATGAGCAGTTCTTC
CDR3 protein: CASSLDQRHGDYNEQFF